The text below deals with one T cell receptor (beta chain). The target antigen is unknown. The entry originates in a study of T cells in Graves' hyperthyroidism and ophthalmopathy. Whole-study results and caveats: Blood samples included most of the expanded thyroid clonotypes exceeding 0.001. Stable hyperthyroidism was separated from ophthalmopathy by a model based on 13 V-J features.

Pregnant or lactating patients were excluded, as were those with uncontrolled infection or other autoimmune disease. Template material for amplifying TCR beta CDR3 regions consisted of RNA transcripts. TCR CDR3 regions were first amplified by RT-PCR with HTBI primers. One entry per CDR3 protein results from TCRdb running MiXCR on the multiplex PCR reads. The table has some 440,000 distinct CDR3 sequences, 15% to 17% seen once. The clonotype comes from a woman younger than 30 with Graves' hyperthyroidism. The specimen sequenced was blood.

This chain's CDR3 is CAISGDRGYGYTF. The DNA for the CDR3 is TGTGCCATCAGTGGGGACAGAGGCTATGGCTACACCTTC. The chain carries TRBV10-3 and TRBJ1-2; 7 nucleotides agree with TRBD1. Germline V gene data show CDR1 as ENHRY and CDR2 as SYGVKD. The CDR3 extends over 13 amino acids. With 4 bases clipped from V and 4 bases from J, the junction kept 3 bases outside the gene matches.